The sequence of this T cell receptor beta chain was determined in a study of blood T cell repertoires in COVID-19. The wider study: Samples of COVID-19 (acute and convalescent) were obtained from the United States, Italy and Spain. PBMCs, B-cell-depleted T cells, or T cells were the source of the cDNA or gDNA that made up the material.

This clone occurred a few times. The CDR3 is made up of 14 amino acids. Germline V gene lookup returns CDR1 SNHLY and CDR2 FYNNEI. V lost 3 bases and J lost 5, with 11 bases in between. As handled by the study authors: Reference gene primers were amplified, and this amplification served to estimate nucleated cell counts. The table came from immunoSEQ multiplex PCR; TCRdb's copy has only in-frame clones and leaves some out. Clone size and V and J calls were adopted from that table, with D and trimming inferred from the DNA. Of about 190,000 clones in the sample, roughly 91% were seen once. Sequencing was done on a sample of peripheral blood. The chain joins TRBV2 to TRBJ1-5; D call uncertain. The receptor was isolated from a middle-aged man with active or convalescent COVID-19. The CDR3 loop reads CASSDGADYQPQHF. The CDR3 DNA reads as TGTGCCAGCAGTGACGGCGCGGATTATCAGCCCCAGCATTTT.